These T cell receptor beta chains were read from a single sample in a study of blood T cell repertoires in COVID-19. Method: immunoSEQ multiplex PCR; TCRdb's copy keeps in-frame clones and lacks some. The sample has 100,000 to 150,000 clones, approximately 83% seen once. Sequencing was carried out using peripheral blood. The source of these receptors is a man aged 60-69 years with acute or convalescent COVID-19. CDR3s include the opening cysteine and the closing phenylalanine or tryptophan. A D gene is named only where the DNA matches it firmly. Not all rows give a size; the values are once, few, many and, for expanded clones, a class.

clone size: many
D gene: TRBD2
J gene: TRBJ2-1
V gene: TRBV6-4
CDR3 DNA: TGTGCCAGCAGTGTGTTAGCGGGGCAAAACAATGAGCAGTTCTTC
CDR3 protein: CASSVLAGQNNEQFF

clone size: .
D gene: TRBD2
J gene: TRBJ2-7
V gene: TRBV27
CDR3 DNA: TGTGCCAGCAGTTTGCCCTCGCCCAGGGAGGGGCCCCAGTACTTC
CDR3 protein: CASSLPSPREGPQYF

clone size: .
D gene: .
J gene: TRBJ2-3
V gene: TRBV12-5
CDR3 DNA: TGTGCTAGTGGTTTGGGCGGTGCAGATACGCAGTATTTT
CDR3 protein: CASGLGGADTQYF

clone size: .
D gene: TRBD1
J gene: TRBJ1-2
V gene: TRBV4-1
CDR3 DNA: TGCGCCAGCAGGCCTACAGGGGGCTATGGCTACACCTTC
CDR3 protein: CASRPTGGYGYTF

clone size: .
D gene: .
J gene: TRBJ2-5
V gene: TRBV30
CDR3 DNA: TGTGCCTGGAACAGGGCCAAGACCCAGTACTTC
CDR3 protein: CAWNRAKTQYF

clone size: .
D gene: TRBD2
J gene: TRBJ2-7
V gene: TRBV11-3
CDR3 DNA: TGTGCCAGCAGCTGGGGCCTCCGACTAGCGGGAGTTATAAGATCCTACGAGCAGTACTTC
CDR3 protein: CASSWGLRLAGVIRSYEQYF

clone size: .
D gene: TRBD1
J gene: TRBJ2-4
V gene: TRBV19
CDR3 DNA: TGTGCCAGTACCTCCCCCGGACAGGGGGGGGGCATTCAGTACTTC
CDR3 protein: CASTSPGQGGGIQYF

clone size: .
D gene: TRBD2
J gene: TRBJ2-3
V gene: TRBV2
CDR3 DNA: TGTGCCAGCACCTTCGGGACTAGCGGGCTGGCGCAGTATTTT
CDR3 protein: CASTFGTSGLAQYF

clone size: few
D gene: .
J gene: TRBJ2-2
V gene: TRBV5-1
CDR3 DNA: TGCGCCAGCAGCTTGATGACTGGAAACACCGGGGAGCTGTTTTTT
CDR3 protein: CASSLMTGNTGELFF

clone size: .
D gene: TRBD1
J gene: TRBJ1-5
V gene: TRBV7-9
CDR3 DNA: TGTGCCAGCAGTTCAGGGGGTCCCAATCAGCCCCAGCATTTT
CDR3 protein: CASSSGGPNQPQHF

clone size: .
D gene: .
J gene: TRBJ2-6
V gene: TRBV28
CDR3 DNA: TGTGCCAGCAGGTTCAGCTCTGGGGCCAACGTCCTGACTTTC
CDR3 protein: CASRFSSGANVLTF

clone size: .
D gene: .
J gene: TRBJ2-3
V gene: TRBV5-1
CDR3 DNA: TGCGCCAGCAGCTTGGGTCAGGGCCCAGATACGCAGTATTTT
CDR3 protein: CASSLGQGPDTQYF

clone size: few
D gene: TRBD2
J gene: TRBJ2-1
V gene: TRBV24-1
CDR3 DNA: TGTGCCACCACCGGACTAGCGGACAATGAGCAGTTCTTC
CDR3 protein: CATTGLADNEQFF

clone size: .
D gene: TRBD1
J gene: TRBJ2-7
V gene: TRBV28
CDR3 DNA: TGTGCCAGCAGTTTAGACAGGGGGAGGCGGGAGTACTTC
CDR3 protein: CASSLDRGRREYF

clone size: .
D gene: .
J gene: TRBJ1-3
V gene: TRBV4-1
CDR3 DNA: TGCGCCAGCAGCCAAGATAGAACAGCTGGAAACACCATATATTTT
CDR3 protein: CASSQDRTAGNTIYF

clone size: .
D gene: .
J gene: TRBJ1-2
V gene: TRBV5-6
CDR3 DNA: TGTGCCAGCAGCCGCGAGACTGTAAACTATGGCTACACCTTC
CDR3 protein: CASSRETVNYGYTF